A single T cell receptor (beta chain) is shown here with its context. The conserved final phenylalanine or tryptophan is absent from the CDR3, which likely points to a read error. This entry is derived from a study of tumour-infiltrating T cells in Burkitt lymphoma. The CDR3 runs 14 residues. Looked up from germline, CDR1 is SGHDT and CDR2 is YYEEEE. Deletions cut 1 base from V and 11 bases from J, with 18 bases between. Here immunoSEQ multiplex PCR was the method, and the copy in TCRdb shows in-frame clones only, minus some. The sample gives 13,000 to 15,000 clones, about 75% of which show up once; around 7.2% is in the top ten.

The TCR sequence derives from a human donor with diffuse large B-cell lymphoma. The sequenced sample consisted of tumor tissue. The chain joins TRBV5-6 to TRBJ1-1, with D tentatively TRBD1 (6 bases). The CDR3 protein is CASSLKIRGLEAFS. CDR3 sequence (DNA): TGTGCCAGCAGCTTGAAGATAAGGGGGTTAGAGGCTTTCTCT.